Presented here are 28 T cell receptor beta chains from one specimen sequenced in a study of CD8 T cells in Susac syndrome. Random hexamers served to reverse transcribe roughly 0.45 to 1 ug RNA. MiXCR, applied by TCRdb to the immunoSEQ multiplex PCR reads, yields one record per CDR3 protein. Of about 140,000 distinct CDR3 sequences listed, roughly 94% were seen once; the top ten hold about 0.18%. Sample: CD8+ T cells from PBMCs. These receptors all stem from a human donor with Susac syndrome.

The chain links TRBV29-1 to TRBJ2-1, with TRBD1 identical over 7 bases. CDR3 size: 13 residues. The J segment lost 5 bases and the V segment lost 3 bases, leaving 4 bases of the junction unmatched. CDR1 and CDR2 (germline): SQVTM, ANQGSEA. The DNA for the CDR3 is TGCAGCGTTGAGGGGACAGCAAACAATGAGCAGTTCTTC. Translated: CSVEGTANNEQFF.

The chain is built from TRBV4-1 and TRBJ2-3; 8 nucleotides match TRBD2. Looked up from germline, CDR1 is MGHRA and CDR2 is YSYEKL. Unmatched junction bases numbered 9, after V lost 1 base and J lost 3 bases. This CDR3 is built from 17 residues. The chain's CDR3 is CASSQGPGLDPTDTQYF. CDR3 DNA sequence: TGCGCCAGCAGCCAAGGGCCGGGACTAGACCCAACAGATACGCAGTATTTT.

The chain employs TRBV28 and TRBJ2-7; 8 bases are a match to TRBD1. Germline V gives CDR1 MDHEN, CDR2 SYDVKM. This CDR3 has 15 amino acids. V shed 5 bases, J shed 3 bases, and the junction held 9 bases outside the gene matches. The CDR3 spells CASSTGQGVNYEQYF. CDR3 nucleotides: TGTGCCAGCAGTACCGGACAGGGTGTGAACTACGAGCAGTACTTC.

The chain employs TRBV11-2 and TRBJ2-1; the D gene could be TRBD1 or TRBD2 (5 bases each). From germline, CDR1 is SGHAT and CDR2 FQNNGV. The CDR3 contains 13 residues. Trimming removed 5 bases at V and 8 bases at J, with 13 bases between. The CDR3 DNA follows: TGTGCCAGCAGCCTTGGGGGTCGGGATGAGCAGTTCTTC. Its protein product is CASSLGGRDEQFF.

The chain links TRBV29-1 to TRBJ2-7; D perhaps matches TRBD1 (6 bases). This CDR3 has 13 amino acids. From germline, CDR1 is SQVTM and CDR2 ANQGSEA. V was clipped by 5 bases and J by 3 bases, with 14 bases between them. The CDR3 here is CSVLGGQNYEQYF. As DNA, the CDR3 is TGCAGCGTTTTAGGTGGACAGAACTACGAGCAGTACTTC.

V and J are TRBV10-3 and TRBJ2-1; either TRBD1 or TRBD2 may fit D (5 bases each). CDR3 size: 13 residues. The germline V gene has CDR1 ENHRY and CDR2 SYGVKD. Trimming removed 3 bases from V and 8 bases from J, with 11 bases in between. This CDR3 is CAISDGAADEQFF. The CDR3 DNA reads TGTGCCATCAGTGACGGGGCAGCGGATGAGCAGTTCTTC.

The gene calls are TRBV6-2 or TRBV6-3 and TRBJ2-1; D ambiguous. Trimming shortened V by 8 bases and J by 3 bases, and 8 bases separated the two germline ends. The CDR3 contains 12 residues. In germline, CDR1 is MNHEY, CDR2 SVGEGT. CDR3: CASYRGYNEQFF. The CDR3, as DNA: TGTGCCAGCTATAGAGGCTACAATGAGCAGTTCTTC.

CDR3 loop: CSVEGAEGYTF. CDR3 bases: TGCAGCGTTGAGGGTGCTGAGGGCTACACCTTC. This chain links TRBV29-1 with TRBJ1-2, with unresolved D. CDR1 is SQVTM, CDR2 ANQGSEA, per germline. V gave up 3 bases and J gave up 8 bases, with 10 bases separating them. The CDR3 contains 11 residues.

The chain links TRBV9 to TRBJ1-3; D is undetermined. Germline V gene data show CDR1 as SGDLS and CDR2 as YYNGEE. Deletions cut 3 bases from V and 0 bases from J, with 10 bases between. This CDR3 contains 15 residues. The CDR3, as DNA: TGTGCCAGCAGCGCCTATCGGGGCTCTGGAAACACCATATATTTT. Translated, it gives CASSAYRGSGNTIYF.

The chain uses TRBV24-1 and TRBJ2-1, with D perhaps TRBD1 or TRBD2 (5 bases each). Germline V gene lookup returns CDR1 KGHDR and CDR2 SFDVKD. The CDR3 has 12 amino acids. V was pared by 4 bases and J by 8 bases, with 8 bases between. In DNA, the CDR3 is TGTGCCACCAGTGACGGGGACGATGAGCAGTTCTTC. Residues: CATSDGDDEQFF.

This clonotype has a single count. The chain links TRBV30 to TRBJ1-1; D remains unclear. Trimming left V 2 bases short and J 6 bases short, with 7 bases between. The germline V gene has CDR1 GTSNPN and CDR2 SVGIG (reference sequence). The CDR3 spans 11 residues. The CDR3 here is CAWSPGPEAFF. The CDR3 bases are TGTGCCTGGAGTCCCGGACCTGAAGCTTTCTTT. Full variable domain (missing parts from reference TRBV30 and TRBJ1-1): SQTIHQWPATLVQPVGSPLSLECTVEGTSNPNLYWYRQAAGRGLQLLFYSVGIGQISSEVPQNLSASRPQDRQFILSSKKLLLSDSGFYLCAWSPGPEAFFGQGTRLTVV.

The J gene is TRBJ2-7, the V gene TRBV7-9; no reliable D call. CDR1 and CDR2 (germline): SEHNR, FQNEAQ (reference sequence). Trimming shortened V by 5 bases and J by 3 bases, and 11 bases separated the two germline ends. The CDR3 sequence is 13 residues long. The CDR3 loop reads CASSPPTRYEQYF. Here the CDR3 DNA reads TGTGCCAGCAGCCCCCCAACTCGCTACGAGCAGTACTTC.

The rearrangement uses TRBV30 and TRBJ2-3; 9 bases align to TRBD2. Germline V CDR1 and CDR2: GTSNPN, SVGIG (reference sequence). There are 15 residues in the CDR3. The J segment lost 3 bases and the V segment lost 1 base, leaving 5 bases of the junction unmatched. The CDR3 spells CAWSAGTSRTDTQYF. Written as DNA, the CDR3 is TGTGCCTGGAGTGCCGGGACTAGCAGAACAGATACGCAGTATTTT.

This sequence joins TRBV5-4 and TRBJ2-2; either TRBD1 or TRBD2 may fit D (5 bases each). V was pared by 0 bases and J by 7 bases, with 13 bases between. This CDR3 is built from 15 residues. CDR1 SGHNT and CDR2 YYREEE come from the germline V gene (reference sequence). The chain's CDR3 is CASSLVPGPNGELFF. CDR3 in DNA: TGTGCCAGCAGCTTGGTTCCGGGGCCTAACGGGGAGCTGTTTTTT.

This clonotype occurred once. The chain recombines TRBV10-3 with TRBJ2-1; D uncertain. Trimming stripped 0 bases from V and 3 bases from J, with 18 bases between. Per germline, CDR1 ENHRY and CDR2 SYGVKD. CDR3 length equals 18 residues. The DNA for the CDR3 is TGTGCCATCAGTGAGTCGAACGGGTCATCCTCTCACTACAATGAGCAGTTCTTC. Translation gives CAISESNGSSSHYNEQFF.

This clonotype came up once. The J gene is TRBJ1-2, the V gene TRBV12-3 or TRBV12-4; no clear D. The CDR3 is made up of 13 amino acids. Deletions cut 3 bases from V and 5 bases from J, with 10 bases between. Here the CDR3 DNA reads TGTGCCAGCAGTTTCTTGGTACTTTATGGCTACACCTTC. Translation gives CASSFLVLYGYTF.

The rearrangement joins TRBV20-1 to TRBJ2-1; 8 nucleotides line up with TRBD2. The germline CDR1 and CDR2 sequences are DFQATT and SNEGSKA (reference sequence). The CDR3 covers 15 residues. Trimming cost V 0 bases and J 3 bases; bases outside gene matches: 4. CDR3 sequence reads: CSARDRTSIYNEQFF. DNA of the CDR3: TGCAGTGCTAGAGATAGGACTAGCATCTACAATGAGCAGTTCTTC.

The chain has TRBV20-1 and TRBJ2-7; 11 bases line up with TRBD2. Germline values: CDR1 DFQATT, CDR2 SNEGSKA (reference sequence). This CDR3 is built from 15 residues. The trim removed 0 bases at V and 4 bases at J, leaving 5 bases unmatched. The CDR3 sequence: CSARDRLAGIYEQYF. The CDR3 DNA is TGCAGTGCTAGAGACAGACTAGCGGGAATTTACGAGCAGTACTTC.

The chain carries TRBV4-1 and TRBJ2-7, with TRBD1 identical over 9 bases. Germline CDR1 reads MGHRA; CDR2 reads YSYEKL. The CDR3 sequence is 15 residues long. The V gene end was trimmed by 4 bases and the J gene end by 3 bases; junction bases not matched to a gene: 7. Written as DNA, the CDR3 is TGCGCCAGCAGCCCAATACAGGGGGCCAACTACGAGCAGTACTTC. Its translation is CASSPIQGANYEQYF.

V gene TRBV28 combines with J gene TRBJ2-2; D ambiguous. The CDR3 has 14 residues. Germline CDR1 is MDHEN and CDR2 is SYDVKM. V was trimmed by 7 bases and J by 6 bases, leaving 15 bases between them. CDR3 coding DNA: TGTGCCAGCACCCCTGTAGCTGAGGCCGGGGAGCTGTTTTTT. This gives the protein CASTPVAEAGELFF.

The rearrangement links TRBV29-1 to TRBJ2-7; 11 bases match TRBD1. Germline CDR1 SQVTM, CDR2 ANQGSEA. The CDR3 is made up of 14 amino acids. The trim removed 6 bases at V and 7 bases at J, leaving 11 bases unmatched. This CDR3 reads CSVTPGTGGWEQYF. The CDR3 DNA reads TGCAGCGTGACACCCGGGACAGGGGGTTGGGAGCAGTACTTC.

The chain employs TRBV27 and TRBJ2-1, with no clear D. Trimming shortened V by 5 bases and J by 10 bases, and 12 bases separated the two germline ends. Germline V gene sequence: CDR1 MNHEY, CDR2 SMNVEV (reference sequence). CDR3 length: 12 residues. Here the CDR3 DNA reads TGTGCCAGCAGTCCCTTAGCTGGAGAGCAGTTCTTC. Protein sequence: CASSPLAGEQFF.

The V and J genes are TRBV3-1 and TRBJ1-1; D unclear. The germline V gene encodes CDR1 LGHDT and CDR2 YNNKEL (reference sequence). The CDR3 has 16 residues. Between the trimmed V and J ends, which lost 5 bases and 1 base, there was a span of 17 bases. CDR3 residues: CASSIHPPVSNTEAFF. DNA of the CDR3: TGTGCCAGCAGCATACATCCACCAGTATCGAACACTGAAGCTTTCTTT.

The CDR3 DNA is TGCGCCAGCACCCCGGGACAGTTGACTGGGGGCCCCTACGAGCAGTACTTC. It codes for CASTPGQLTGGPYEQYF. V and J are TRBV5-1 and TRBJ2-7; 7 nucleotides match TRBD1. This CDR3 region has 17 residues. Germline V gene sequence: CDR1 SGHRS, CDR2 YFSETQ. Trimming removed 6 bases from V and 2 bases from J; junction bases left unmatched: 17.

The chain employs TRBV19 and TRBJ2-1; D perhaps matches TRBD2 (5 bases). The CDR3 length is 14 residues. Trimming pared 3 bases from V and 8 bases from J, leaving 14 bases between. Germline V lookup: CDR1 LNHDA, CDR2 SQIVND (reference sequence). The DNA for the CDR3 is TGTGCCAGTAGTATTTATCCTTCCGGGGATGAGCAGTTCTTC. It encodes CASSIYPSGDEQFF.

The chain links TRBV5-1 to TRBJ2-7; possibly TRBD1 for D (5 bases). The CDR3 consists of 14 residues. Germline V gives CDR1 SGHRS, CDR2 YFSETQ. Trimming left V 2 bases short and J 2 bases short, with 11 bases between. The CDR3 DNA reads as TGCGCCAGCAGCTTCATCAGGGTTGCCTACGAGCAGTACTTC. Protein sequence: CASSFIRVAYEQYF.

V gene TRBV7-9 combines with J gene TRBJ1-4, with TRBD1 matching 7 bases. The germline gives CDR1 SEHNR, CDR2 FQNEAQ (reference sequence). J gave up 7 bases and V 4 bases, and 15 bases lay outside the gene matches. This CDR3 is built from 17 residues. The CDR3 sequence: CASSSPHRGVNSEKLFF. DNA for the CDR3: TGTGCCAGCAGCTCCCCCCACAGGGGTGTGAACAGTGAAAAACTGTTTTTT.

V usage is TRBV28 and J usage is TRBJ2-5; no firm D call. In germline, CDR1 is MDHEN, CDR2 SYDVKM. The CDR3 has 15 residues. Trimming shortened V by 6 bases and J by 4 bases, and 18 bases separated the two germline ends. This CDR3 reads CASSPRLSEAETQYF. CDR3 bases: TGTGCCAGCAGCCCCCGGCTGAGCGAGGCAGAGACCCAGTACTTC.